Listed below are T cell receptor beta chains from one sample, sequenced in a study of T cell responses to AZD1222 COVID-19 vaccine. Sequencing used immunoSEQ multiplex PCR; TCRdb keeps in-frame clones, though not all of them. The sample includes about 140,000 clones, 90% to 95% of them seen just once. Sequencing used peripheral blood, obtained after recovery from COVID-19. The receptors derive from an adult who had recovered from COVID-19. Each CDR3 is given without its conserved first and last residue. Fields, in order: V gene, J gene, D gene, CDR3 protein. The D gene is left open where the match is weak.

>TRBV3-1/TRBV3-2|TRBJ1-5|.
ASSQGGGNNQPQH
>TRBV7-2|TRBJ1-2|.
ASSRGFGGYT
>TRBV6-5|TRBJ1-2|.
ASSYAQGHYGYT
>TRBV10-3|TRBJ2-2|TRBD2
ATPGGRGDGELF
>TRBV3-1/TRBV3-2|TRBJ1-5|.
ASSQRGVNQPQH
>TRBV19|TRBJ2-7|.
ASSIEAATPYEQY
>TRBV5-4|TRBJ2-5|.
ASTPRGSEETQY
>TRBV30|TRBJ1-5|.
AWSVGGRNQPQH
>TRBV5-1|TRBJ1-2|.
ASSPYPGSADGYT
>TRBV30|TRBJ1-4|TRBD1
AWSYDRANEKLF
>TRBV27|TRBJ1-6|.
ASSPQRGSPLH
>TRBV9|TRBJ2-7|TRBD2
ASSAGLGTSVH
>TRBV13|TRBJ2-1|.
ASSPGHYNEQF
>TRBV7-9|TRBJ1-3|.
ASSLEGRGNTIY
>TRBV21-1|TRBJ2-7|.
ASSKAGTSFLEQY
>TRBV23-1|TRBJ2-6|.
ASRQGQISGANVLT
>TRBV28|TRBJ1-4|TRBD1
ASAGTGATGREKLF
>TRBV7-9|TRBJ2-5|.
ASSFYWAGDQETQY
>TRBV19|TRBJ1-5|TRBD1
ASSLLGQASNQPQH
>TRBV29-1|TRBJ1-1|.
SVEDREGVNTEAF
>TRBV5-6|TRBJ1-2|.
ASSLELGLYGYT
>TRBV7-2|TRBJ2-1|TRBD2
ASSFSRLAGAPGYNEQF
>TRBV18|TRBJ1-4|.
ASSPGREKLF
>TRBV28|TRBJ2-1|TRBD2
ASSLSGLAPPSSYNEQF
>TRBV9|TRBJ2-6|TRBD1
ASSVGGQLLSGANVLT
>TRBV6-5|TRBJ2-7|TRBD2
ASSSSGRAYEQY
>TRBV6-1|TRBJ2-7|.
ASSEGFGTYEQY
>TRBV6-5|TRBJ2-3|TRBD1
ASEWGQSSTDTQY
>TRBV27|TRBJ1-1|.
ASSLPGVTEAF
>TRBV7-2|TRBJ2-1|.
ASSLVSAGAPPGNEQF
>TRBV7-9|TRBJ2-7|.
ASSSLTVWGGEQY
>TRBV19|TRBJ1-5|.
ASSISRGEPQH
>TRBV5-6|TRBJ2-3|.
ASSVRVYSTDTQY
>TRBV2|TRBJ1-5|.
ASSPGFPNQPQH
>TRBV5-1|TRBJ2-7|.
ASSLAGVSYEQY
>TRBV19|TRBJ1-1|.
ASSMVPREMNTEAF
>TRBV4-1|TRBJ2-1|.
ASSPIGTQGYNEQF
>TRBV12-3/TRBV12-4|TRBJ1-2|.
ASSLQTTYGYT
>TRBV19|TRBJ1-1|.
ASSIIQGNTEAF
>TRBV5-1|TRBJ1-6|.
ASSLTGSDSPLH
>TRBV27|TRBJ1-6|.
ASTPRQGRYNSPLH
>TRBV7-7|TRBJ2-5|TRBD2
ASSPGTSGEEAQY
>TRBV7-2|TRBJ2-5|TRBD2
ASSVETSVRETQY
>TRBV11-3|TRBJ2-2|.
ASSLEFEAGELF
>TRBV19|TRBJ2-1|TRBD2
ASSIDQGGSGNNEQF
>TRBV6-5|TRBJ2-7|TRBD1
ESHRGRTYEQY
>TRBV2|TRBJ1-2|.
ASSGFYGYT
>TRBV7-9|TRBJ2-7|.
ASSFGPTAYEQY
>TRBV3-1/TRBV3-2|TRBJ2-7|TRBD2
ASSPRTSGSYEQY
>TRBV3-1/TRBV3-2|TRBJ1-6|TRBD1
ASSLPRDRGRSPLH